This T cell receptor (beta chain) appears in the sequencing data of a study of vaccination and CD4 T cells after COVID-19. Study details: No peptide, an HIV-1 Nef pool, or a CEFX pool was what each control culture received.

Sequencing of the DNA from cultured CD4+ T cells was carried out with the Oncomine TCR Beta short-read assay. MiXCR, run by TCRdb on the PCR reads, gives a single entry per CDR3 protein. The data show several thousand distinct CDR3 sequences, roughly 50% seen once. V gave up 6 bases and J gave up 5 bases; unmatched junction bases: 11. Germline CDR1 and CDR2: LNHDA and SQIVND (reference sequence). The CDR3 totals 17 residues. This clonotype appeared once. Its antigen is as yet unknown. Whole-study findings and limits: A median about 90% of convalescent patients' SARS-CoV-2-reactive clones emerged only after vaccination.

Indicated treatment: approximately 9-day PBMC culture with coronavirus spike peptide pools or control peptides (ViraFEST assay). Peptide pool stimulation in ViraFEST expanded antigen-specific T cells, whose TCRs were then sequenced. The sequencing input was CD4+ T cells from blood, cultured in vitro. The chain recombines TRBV19 with TRBJ2-2; 11 bases fit TRBD1. This clonotype was obtained from a human donor who had recovered from COVID-19. The CDR3 sequence is CASRIRRGQGGTGELFF. CDR3 DNA sequence: TGTGCCAGTAGAATCCGGCGGGGACAGGGGGGAACCGGGGAGCTGTTTTTT.